This paragraph covers one T cell receptor (beta chain) sequence. The CDR3 length is 16 residues. V lost 2 bases, J lost 0 bases, and 13 bases lay in between. From germline, CDR1 is MNHNY and CDR2 SVGAGI (reference sequence). The record originates from a study of blood T cell repertoires in COVID-19. Study-wide context: The samples span acute and convalescent COVID-19 from the United States, Italy and Spain. T cells, B-cell-depleted T cells, or PBMCs provided the cDNA or gDNA that served as material.

Under the authors' procedure: Reference gene primer amplification in the assay estimated nucleated cell counts. Measured with immunoSEQ multiplex PCR; TCRdb has only the in-frame clones, and not every one. That table supplies the V and J calls and clone size; D and trimming were determined from the DNA. The sample has 70,000 or so clones; approximately 90% are singletons. The chain employs TRBV6-6 and TRBJ1-2, with a weak D call TRBD1 (6 bases). The clonotype comes from a human donor in a cohort sampled during active COVID-19. Source material: peripheral blood. The CDR3 DNA is TGTGCCAGCAGTTACGCAGGGGAAATAGCTAACTATGGCTACACCTTC. The encoded protein is CASSYAGEIANYGYTF.